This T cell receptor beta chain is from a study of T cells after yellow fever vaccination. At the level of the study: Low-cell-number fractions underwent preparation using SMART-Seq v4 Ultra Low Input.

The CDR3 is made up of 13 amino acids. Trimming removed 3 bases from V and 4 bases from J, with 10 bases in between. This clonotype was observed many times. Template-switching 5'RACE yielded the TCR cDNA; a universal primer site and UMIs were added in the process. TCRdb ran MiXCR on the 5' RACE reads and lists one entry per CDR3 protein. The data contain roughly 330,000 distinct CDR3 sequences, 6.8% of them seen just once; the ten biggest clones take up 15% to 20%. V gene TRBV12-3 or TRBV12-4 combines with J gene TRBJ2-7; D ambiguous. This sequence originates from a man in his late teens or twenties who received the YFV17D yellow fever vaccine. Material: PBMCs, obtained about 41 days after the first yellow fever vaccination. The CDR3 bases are TGTGCCAGCAGTTTCGATCGGGCATACGAGCAGTACTTC. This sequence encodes CASSFDRAYEQYF.